Each of the 11 T cell receptor beta chains below was sequenced from the same sample in a study of STAT3 mutations in large granular lymphocyte leukemia. Points from the study as a whole: Every T-cell large granular lymphocyte leukemia patient had at least one immunodominant TCR beta clonotype.

Measured with immunoSEQ multiplex PCR; TCRdb has only the in-frame clones, and not every one. The sample shows 8,000 to 13,000 clones, 87% of them seen only once. These receptors have no identified antigens. Source material: peripheral blood mononuclear cells. These receptors came from a man aged 60-69 years with T-cell large granular lymphocyte leukemia. Some clones in this sample may be carry-over from other donors' samples.

The rearrangement uses TRBV25-1 and TRBJ1-1, with TRBD1 as a possible D gene (5 bases). The CDR3 consists of 14 residues. V dropped 5 bases and J dropped 5 bases, with 15 bases sitting between them. Germline V gives CDR1 MGHDK, CDR2 SYGVNS. The CDR3 is CASSWGGDGTEAFF. In DNA, the CDR3 is TGTGCCAGCAGTTGGGGGGGGGACGGGACTGAAGCTTTCTTT.

This CDR3 reads CASSQSGRNTGELFF. The CDR3 coding sequence is TGCGCCAGCAGCCAGAGCGGGAGGAACACCGGGGAGCTGTTTTTT. The J gene is TRBJ2-2, the V gene TRBV5-1, with TRBD2 matching over 8 bases. Germline loops: CDR1 SGHRS, CDR2 YFSETQ. Germline trimming cut 4 bases from V and 1 base from J; bases unmatched to any gene: 3. The CDR3 runs 15 residues.

This sequence joins TRBV6-5 and TRBJ2-7, with 12 bases identical to TRBD2. The CDR3 length is 15 residues. Trimming took 4 bases from V and 6 from J; bases not matched to a gene: 7. The germline V gene encodes CDR1 MNHEY and CDR2 SVGAGI. The CDR3: CASSSRLAGAREQYF. The CDR3 nucleotides read TGTGCCAGCAGTTCTAGACTAGCGGGAGCTCGCGAGCAGTACTTC.

This sequence joins TRBV27 and TRBJ1-4; TRBD1 matches 7 bases. Germline CDR1 reads MNHEY; CDR2 reads SMNVEV (reference sequence). The CDR3 is 14 residues long. Trimming removed 4 bases from V and 8 bases from J; junction bases left unmatched: 7. The CDR3 here is CASSSTGWDEKLFF. The CDR3 coding sequence is TGTGCCAGCAGTTCGACAGGGTGGGACGAAAAACTGTTTTTT.

This chain links TRBV18 with TRBJ1-4; unclear D gene. The V and J ends lost 3 bases and 0 bases respectively, with 8 bases between them. Germline CDR1 is KGHSH and CDR2 is LQKENI. This CDR3 has 15 amino acids. CDR3 in amino acids: CASSPRQATNEKLFF. CDR3 coding DNA: TGTGCCAGCTCACCCAGACAAGCAACTAATGAAAAACTGTTTTTT.

The chain combines TRBV5-1 with TRBJ1-6; D uncertain. The CDR3 length is 13 residues. Germline CDR1 reads SGHRS; CDR2 reads YFSETQ. V lost 7 bases to trimming and J lost 7 bases, with 12 bases between them. DNA for the CDR3: TGCGCCAGCCGCCCCGAGGGAAATTCACCCCTCCACTTT. It encodes CASRPEGNSPLHF.

The chain employs TRBV7-2 and TRBJ2-5, with TRBD1 matching 7 bases. The CDR3 totals 16 residues. CDR1 and CDR2 from the germline V gene are SGHTA and FQGNSA. With 5 bases clipped from V and 7 bases from J, the junction kept 16 bases outside the gene matches. CDR3 sequence reads: CASSQQGFAQGGTQYF. CDR3 bases: TGTGCCAGCAGCCAACAGGGGTTTGCCCAAGGAGGGACCCAGTACTTC.

The chain employs TRBV9 and TRBJ2-5; D not certain. The CDR3 is 13 amino acids. Deletions cut 0 bases from V and 4 bases from J, with 7 bases between. Germline values: CDR1 SGDLS, CDR2 YYNGEE. The CDR3: CASSVDRRETQYF. CDR3 nucleotides: TGTGCCAGCAGCGTAGACCGCCGAGAGACCCAGTACTTC.

The gene calls are TRBV5-1 and TRBJ2-2, with D unresolved. The CDR3 has 14 residues. Trimming took 1 base from V and 1 from J, leaving 5 bases between them. Germline V lookup: CDR1 SGHRS, CDR2 YFSETQ. CDR3 DNA: TGCGCCAGCAGCTTGAATCTGAACACCGGGGAGCTGTTTTTT. It encodes CASSLNLNTGELFF.

The gene calls are TRBV6-6 and TRBJ1-1; D possibly corresponds to TRBD1 (5 bases). The CDR3 length is 13 residues. V lost 6 bases, J lost 7 bases, and 15 bases lay in between. Germline CDR1 and CDR2: MNHNY and SVGAGI (reference sequence). The CDR3 sequence: CASSPGGRGEAFF. The CDR3 DNA follows: TGTGCCAGCAGCCCCGGGGGAAGGGGTGAAGCTTTCTTT.

The gene calls are TRBV28 and TRBJ1-3; D remains unclear. Germline CDR1 is MDHEN and CDR2 is SYDVKM. The CDR3 totals 15 residues. Trimming stripped 6 bases from V and 2 bases from J, with 14 bases between. The CDR3 DNA follows: TGTGCCAGCAGCCACCCCCGGAGGACTGGAAACACCATATATTTT. It translates to CASSHPRRTGNTIYF.